These 16 T cell receptor beta chains came from one sample sequenced in a study of response to subunit inactivated influenza vaccine. TCRdb re-called the RT-PCR reads through MiXCR, storing one row per CDR3 protein. The data contain under 500,000 distinct CDR3 sequences, approximately 11% of them singletons. The material was PBMCs from blood, obtained 40 to 50 days after vaccination. The origin of the receptors is a man aged 50-60 years who received an inactivated influenza vaccine.

This chain links TRBV5-1 with TRBJ2-5; D is perhaps TRBD1 (6 bases). V lost 3 bases and J 0 bases, leaving 15 bases between the germline ends. Germline V gene data show CDR1 as SGHRS and CDR2 as YFSETQ. This CDR3 has 16 residues. The CDR3 DNA follows: TGCGCCAGCAGCTCCGGGACACCTCTTAACCAAGAGACCCAGTACTTC. Encoded protein: CASSSGTPLNQETQYF.

This clonotype was seen a handful of times. The gene calls are TRBV3-1 and TRBJ2-7, with 8 bases fitting TRBD2. V lost 4 bases and J lost 7; bases outside the gene matches: 12. The CDR3 runs to 15 residues. CDR1 LGHDT and CDR2 YNNKEL come from the germline V gene (reference sequence). The chain's CDR3 is CASSLVGGAAGEQYF. In DNA, the CDR3 is TGTGCCAGCAGCCTAGTCGGGGGGGCCGCAGGGGAGCAGTACTTC.

In this sample, this clonotype turned up a few times. The chain links TRBV12-3 or TRBV12-4 to TRBJ2-7; 11 nucleotides match TRBD2. This CDR3 has 15 residues. After removal of 5 bases from V and 4 bases from J, the junction contained 7 bases not matched to a gene. The CDR3 DNA reads as TGTGCCAGCAGTCTCTCTAGCGGGGGGTTTTACGAGCAGTACTTC. Amino acids: CASSLSSGGFYEQYF.

CDR3 sequence (DNA): TGCGCCAGCAGGAGTGCGGGGGAGAGCAATGAGCAGTTCTTC. Translated, it gives CASRSAGESNEQFF. The rearrangement joins TRBV5-1 to TRBJ2-1; 7 nucleotides match TRBD2. The CDR3 is made up of 14 amino acids. CDR1 is SGHRS and CDR2 is YFSETQ in the germline V gene. The ends lost 5 bases at V and 6 bases at J; junction bases unmatched: 8.

The CDR3 sequence is CASSQIGLAANEQFF. CDR3 in DNA: TGTGCCAGCAGCCAAATAGGACTGGCGGCTAATGAGCAGTTCTTC. The V gene is TRBV14, the J gene TRBJ2-1, with D perhaps TRBD2 (5 bases). Germline V gene sequence: CDR1 SGHDN, CDR2 FVKESK. This CDR3 spans 15 amino acids. V lost 2 bases to trimming and J lost 7 bases, with 15 bases between them.

This clonotype was counted many times. The chain links TRBV12-3 or TRBV12-4 to TRBJ2-1, with D possibly called TRBD1 or TRBD2 (5 bases each). Trimming cost V 3 bases and J 1 base, with 7 bases left between them. The CDR3 has 14 residues. The CDR3 loop reads CASSFGGSYNEQFF. CDR3 sequence (DNA): TGTGCCAGCAGTTTTGGGGGTTCCTACAATGAGCAGTTCTTC.

The J gene is TRBJ2-7, the V gene TRBV5-1, with a possible D match to TRBD2 (5 bases). In germline, CDR1 is SGHRS, CDR2 YFSETQ. Deletions cut 1 base from V and 4 bases from J, with 12 bases between. There are 14 residues in the CDR3. The chain's CDR3 is CASSLWAGDYEQYF. The DNA of the CDR3 is TGCGCCAGCAGCTTGTGGGCGGGCGATTACGAGCAGTACTTC.

The CDR3, as DNA: TGTGCCAGCAGTGAGGGGCTAGCGAACACAGATACGCAGTATTTT. Its translation: CASSEGLANTDTQYF. V usage is TRBV2 and J usage is TRBJ2-3; D might be TRBD2 (6 bases). Germline CDR1 and CDR2: SNHLY and FYNNEI. CDR3 length: 15 residues. The V and J ends lost 3 bases and 2 bases respectively, with 12 bases between them.

In nucleotides, the CDR3 is TGTGCCACCAGCAGACAGTTAGGCAATCAGCCCCAGCATTTT. Protein sequence: CATSRQLGNQPQHF. The chain has TRBV15 and TRBJ1-5; D remains ambiguous. This CDR3 contains 14 residues. V gave up 2 bases and J gave up 2 bases, with 7 bases separating them. Per germline, CDR1 LNHNV and CDR2 YYDKDF (reference sequence).

The chain employs TRBV4-3 and TRBJ2-2; TRBD2 matches at 9 bases. Unmatched junction bases numbered 3, after V lost 1 base and J lost 6 bases. The CDR3 runs to 15 residues. CDR1 LGHNA and CDR2 YSLEER come from the germline V gene. This CDR3 is CASSQGGRGSGELFF. The CDR3 DNA follows: TGCGCCAGCAGCCAAGGCGGGAGGGGCTCCGGGGAGCTGTTTTTT.

This chain links TRBV20-1 with TRBJ2-4; no definite D call. The V end was cut by 4 bases, the J end by 8 bases, with 9 bases between. Germline CDR1 reads DFQATT; CDR2 reads SNEGSKA (reference sequence). The CDR3 consists of 11 residues. The CDR3: CSATLGYIQYF. The DNA of the CDR3 is TGCAGTGCTACCCTCGGGTACATTCAGTACTTC.

There are many counts of this clonotype. CDR3 amino acids: CASSFLRTGGKSRTGELFF. The CDR3 nucleotides read TGTGCCAGCAGCTTTCTAAGGACAGGGGGCAAATCGAGGACCGGGGAGCTGTTTTTT. This chain links TRBV11-2 with TRBJ2-2, with 11 positions matching TRBD1. CDR3 length equals 19 residues. Trimming took 3 bases from V and 5 from J; bases not matched to a gene: 14. CDR1 and CDR2 (germline): SGHAT, FQNNGV. Complete variable domain (other parts from reference TRBV11-2 and TRBJ2-2): EAGVAQSPRYKIIEKRQSVAFWCNPISGHATLYWYQQILGQGPKLLIQFQNNGVVDDSQLPKDRFSAERLKGVDSTLKIQPAKLEDSAVYLCASSFLRTGGKSRTGELFFGEGSRLTVL.

This clonotype was seen a handful of times. The V call is TRBV7-2, the J call TRBJ2-7; no clear D gene. CDR3 size: 12 residues. Germline V gene lookup returns CDR1 SGHTA and CDR2 FQGNSA. V dropped 5 bases and J dropped 3 bases, with 8 bases sitting between them. The CDR3, as DNA: TGTGCCAGCAGCGCGGACCTCTACGAGCAGTACTTC. Its translation is CASSADLYEQYF. The variable domain in full, completed from reference TRBV7-2 and TRBJ2-7, reads GAGVSQSPSNKVTEKGKDVELRCDPISGHTALYWYRQSLGQGLEFLIYFQGNSAPDKSGLPSDRFSAERTGGSVSTLTIQRTQQEDSAVYLCASSADLYEQYFGPGTRLTVT.

The chain has TRBV6-6 and TRBJ2-7, with D possibly TRBD1 on 6 matching bases. Germline V gene lookup returns CDR1 MNHNY and CDR2 SVGAGI (reference sequence). The CDR3 contains 13 residues. Deletions cut 10 bases from V and 1 base from J, with 14 bases between. CDR3 in amino acids: CATSVDSSYEQYF. CDR3 coding DNA: TGTGCCACCTCAGTGGACAGTTCCTACGAGCAGTACTTC.

This clonotype was observed a handful of times. The chain recombines TRBV28 with TRBJ2-2; TRBD2 matches 11 bases. The CDR3 is made up of 16 amino acids. Germline V CDR1 and CDR2: MDHEN, SYDVKM. Trimming removed 3 bases from V and 4 bases from J; junction bases left unmatched: 4. The CDR3 DNA sequence: TGTGCCAGCAGTTTGGCCGGGACTAGCGGCACCGGGGAGCTGTTTTTT. This sequence encodes CASSLAGTSGTGELFF. Full variable domain (remainder filled in from reference TRBV28 and TRBJ2-2): DVKVTQSSRYLVKRTGEKVFLECVQDMDHENMFWYRQDPGLGLRLIYFSYDVKMKEKGDIPEGYSVSREKKERFSLILESASTNQTSMYLCASSLAGTSGTGELFFGEGSRLTVL.

The chain combines TRBV7-9 with TRBJ1-1; 8 bases are shared with TRBD1. Germline lookup yields CDR1 SEHNR and CDR2 FQNEAQ (reference sequence). This CDR3 spans 14 amino acids. V dropped 1 base and J dropped 6; count of bases not matched to a gene: 4. The CDR3: CASSLGTGQPEAFF. The CDR3 bases are TGTGCCAGCAGCTTAGGGACAGGGCAACCTGAAGCTTTCTTT.